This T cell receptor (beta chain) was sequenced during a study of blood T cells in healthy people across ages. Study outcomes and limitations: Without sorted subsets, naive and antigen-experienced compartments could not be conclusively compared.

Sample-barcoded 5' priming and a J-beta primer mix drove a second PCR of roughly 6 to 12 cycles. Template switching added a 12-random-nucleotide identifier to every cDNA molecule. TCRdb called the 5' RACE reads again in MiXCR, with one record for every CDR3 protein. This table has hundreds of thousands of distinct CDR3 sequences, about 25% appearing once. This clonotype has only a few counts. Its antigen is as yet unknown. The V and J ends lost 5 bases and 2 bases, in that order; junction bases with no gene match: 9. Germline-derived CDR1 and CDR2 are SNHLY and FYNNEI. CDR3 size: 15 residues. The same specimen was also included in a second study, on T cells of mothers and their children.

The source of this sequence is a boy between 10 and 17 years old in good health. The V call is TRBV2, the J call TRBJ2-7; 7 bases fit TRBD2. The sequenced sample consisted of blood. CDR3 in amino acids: CASSTPSGPTYEQYF. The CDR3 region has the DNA TGTGCCAGCAGTACTCCTAGCGGCCCGACCTACGAGCAGTACTTC.